This T cell receptor beta chain was profiled in a study of control samples from healthy donors and cancer patients. The assay was immunoSEQ multiplex PCR, and TCRdb's table has in-frame clones only and misses some. The data show about 150,000 clones, 80% to 95% seen once. Sequenced: blood. The sequence was obtained from a man aged 18 to 30 in good health.

CDR3 coding DNA: TGCGCCAGCAGCATAGGACTAGCGGGGGCCGAGAACACCGGGGAGCTGTTTTTT. It specifies CASSIGLAGAENTGELFF. V is TRBV5-1 and J is TRBJ2-2; TRBD2 matches 13 bases. The CDR3 covers 18 residues. V gave up 4 bases and J gave up 1 base; unmatched junction bases: 7. The germline CDR1 and CDR2 sequences are SGHRS and YFSETQ.